One sample yielded the 32 T cell receptor beta chains listed below, sequenced in a study of OX40 agonist ivuxolimab in advanced cancers. The method was the immunoSEQ multiplex PCR assay. TCRdb carries this immuneACCESS record with in-frame sequences only. Its versions omit some clonotypes, under half of them owing to an unresolved V gene in the studies checked, with the rest unexplained. Within this sample are approximately 69,000 clones, with 90% to 95% of them counted one time only. In total, the top ten clones hold 15% to 19% of the sample. The sequencing here drew on CD4+ or CD8+ T cells sorted from blood, taken in a trial of the OX40 agonist ivuxolimab. The receptors stem from an adult with an advanced solid tumor such as melanoma, head and neck, liver or kidney cancer.

This chain connects TRBV5-1 to TRBJ2-1, with D unresolved. Germline V gives CDR1 SGHRS, CDR2 YFSETQ. CDR3 length: 12 residues. Trimming shortened V by 0 bases and J by 10 bases, and 8 bases separated the two germline ends. The CDR3 DNA sequence: TGCGCCAGCAGCTTGGATTCCTACGAGCAGTTCTTC. Amino acids: CASSLDSYEQFF.

This chain connects TRBV7-9 to TRBJ1-1; possible D gene TRBD1, 5 bases. V was cut by 6 bases and J by 8 bases, with 16 bases left in between. This CDR3 contains 13 residues. Germline CDR1 reads SEHNR; CDR2 reads FQNEAQ (reference sequence). CDR3 coding DNA: TGTGCCAGCAGGCCGGGACGGCGGCCCGAAGCTTTCTTT. It yields the protein CASRPGRRPEAFF. The full variable domain, in which reference TRBV7-9 and TRBJ1-1 provide the parts outside the CDR3, is DTGVSQNPRHKITKRGQNVTFRCDPISEHNRLYWYRQTLGQGPEFLTYFQNEAQLEKSRLLSDRFSAERPKGSFSTLEIQRTEQGDSAMYLCASRPGRRPEAFFGQGTRLTVV.

The CDR3 region has the DNA TGTGCCAGCAGCGTAGGCGGAGGGGGCAATCAGCCCCAGCATTTT. Translated, it gives CASSVGGGGNQPQHF. The chain recombines TRBV9 with TRBJ1-5, with D possibly TRBD1 on 5 matching bases. The CDR3 is made up of 15 amino acids. Trimming removed 0 bases from V and 2 bases from J, with 9 bases in between. Germline assignment: CDR1 SGDLS and CDR2 YYNGEE. Variable domain in full (rest from reference TRBV9 and TRBJ1-5): DSGVTQTPKHLITATGQRVTLRCSPRSGDLSVYWYQQSLDQGLQFLIQYYNGEERAKGNILERFSAQQFPDLHSELNLSSLELGDSALYFCASSVGGGGNQPQHFGDGTRLSIL.

This chain connects TRBV15 to TRBJ2-5; the D gene is possibly TRBD1 (5 bases). The CDR3 extends over 13 amino acids. CDR1 and CDR2 from the germline V gene are LNHNV and YYDKDF (reference sequence). With 8 bases removed from V and 4 bases from J, the gap between germline ends came to 14 bases. For the CDR3, the DNA is TGTGCCACCCAACCAGGGTTCGGAGAGACCCAGTACTTC. Translated: CATQPGFGETQYF.

The chain links TRBV6-1 to TRBJ2-7; D is unclear. CDR1 MNHNS and CDR2 SASEGT come from the germline V gene. With 7 bases removed from V and 3 bases from J, the gap between germline ends came to 4 bases. The CDR3 extends over 10 amino acids. CDR3 amino acids: CASNSYEQYF. The DNA for the CDR3 is TGTGCCAGCAACAGCTACGAGCAGTACTTC.

The rearrangement joins TRBV2 to TRBJ1-5; 8 bases agree with TRBD1. The CDR3 spans 14 residues. V gave up 2 bases and J gave up 6 bases; unmatched junction bases: 3. The germline gives CDR1 SNHLY, CDR2 FYNNEI. The CDR3 protein is CASSEHRGGQPQHF. The CDR3 DNA reads as TGTGCCAGCAGTGAACACAGGGGGGGTCAGCCCCAGCATTTT.

The CDR3: CASSLRSPNSPLHF. CDR3 DNA sequence: TGTGCCAGCAGCCTACGTTCTCCTAATTCACCCCTCCACTTT. The chain carries TRBV11-2 and TRBJ1-6; D gene uncertain. The V gene's germline CDR1 is SGHAT and CDR2 FQNNGV. The V end was cut by 5 bases, the J end by 6 bases, with 11 bases between. The CDR3 is 14 amino acids.

The chain combines TRBV19 with TRBJ2-7; D tentatively fits TRBD1 or TRBD2 (5 bases each). CDR3 size: 13 residues. The V and J ends lost 7 bases and 3 bases respectively, with 13 bases between them. CDR1 and CDR2 from the germline V gene are LNHDA and SQIVND (reference sequence). The CDR3, as DNA: TGTGCCAGTACTGTGGGACCGAACTACGAGCAGTACTTC. Translated, it gives CASTVGPNYEQYF. The full variable domain, completed using reference TRBV19 and TRBJ2-7, is DGGITQSPKYLFRKEGQNVTLSCEQNLNHDAMYWYRQDPGQGLRLIYYSQIVNDFQKGDIAEGYSVSREKKESFPLTVTSAQKNPTAFYLCASTVGPNYEQYFGPGTRLTVT.

This clone has only one observation. The CDR3 loop reads CSVSHTQIGELFF. The CDR3 nucleotides are TGCAGCGTTTCTCACACACAAATCGGGGAGCTGTTTTTT. The J gene is TRBJ2-2, the V gene TRBV29-1; no clear D. This CDR3 contains 13 residues. Trimming took off 5 bases at V and 7 bases at J, with 14 bases between the two ends. CDR1 and CDR2 (germline): SQVTM, ANQGSEA.

The V and J genes are TRBV30 and TRBJ2-3; D remains unclear. CDR1 and CDR2 (germline): GTSNPN, SVGIG (reference sequence). The CDR3 loop spans 14 amino acids. V dropped 0 bases and J dropped 3 bases, with 10 bases sitting between them. This chain's CDR3 is CAWSVWVGTDTQYF. For the CDR3, the DNA is TGTGCCTGGAGTGTCTGGGTAGGGACAGATACGCAGTATTTT.

This chain connects TRBV5-1 to TRBJ1-4; D remains unclear. Germline loops: CDR1 SGHRS, CDR2 YFSETQ. This CDR3 has 15 residues. The V end lost 3 bases, the J end lost 3 bases, and 12 bases lay between the germline ends. The CDR3 DNA reads as TGCGCCAGCAGCTCTGGACGGGTTTCTAATGAAAAACTGTTTTTT. This gives the protein CASSSGRVSNEKLFF.

The chain carries TRBV19 and TRBJ1-5; no firm D call. This CDR3 is built from 14 residues. In germline, CDR1 is LNHDA, CDR2 SQIVND (reference sequence). Trimming took off 6 bases at V and 0 bases at J, with 9 bases between the two ends. The chain's CDR3 is CASSGPYSNQPQHF. DNA of the CDR3: TGTGCCAGTAGCGGACCTTATAGCAATCAGCCCCAGCATTTT.

Comment on this clone: A read error is likely, as this CDR3 ends without the conserved phenylalanine or tryptophan. The DNA is omitted, as the CDR3 cannot be located on it reliably, and the CDR3 follows TCRdb's listing. V usage is TRBV5-1 and J usage is TRBJ2-3; the DNA was not compared with TRBD2, the D call given in the table. The CDR3 length equals 12 residues, ends included. Germline assignment: CDR1 SGHRS and CDR2 YFSETQ. CDR3 amino acids: CASSLVGLAALG.

The chain couples TRBV6-5 to TRBJ1-1; 7 nucleotides agree with TRBD1. Germline-derived CDR1 and CDR2 are MNHEY and SVGAGI. J lost 5 bases, V lost 7 bases, and 7 bases had no gene match. This CDR3 comprises 13 residues. CDR3 nucleotide sequence: TGTGCCAGCACCCCGCCAGGGGGGACTGAAGCTTTCTTT. As protein: CASTPPGGTEAFF.

The rearrangement uses TRBV7-9 and TRBJ2-2; tentatively, D is TRBD1 (5 bases). There are 14 residues in the CDR3. Germline V gives CDR1 SEHNR, CDR2 FQNEAQ (reference sequence). Trimming took off 1 base at V and 6 bases at J, with 9 bases between the two ends. The CDR3: CASSLEGYPGELFF. The DNA of the CDR3 is TGTGCCAGCAGCTTAGAGGGGTACCCCGGGGAGCTGTTTTTT.

This chain joins TRBV21-1 and TRBJ1-1; the table's D call TRBD1 went unverified against the DNA. TRBV21-1 has pseudogene status. There are 15 residues in the CDR3. CDR3 loop: CASSGHRVSNTEAFF. The DNA for the CDR3 is TGTGCCAGCAGCGGCCACAGGGTATCGAACACTGAAGCTTTCTTT.

The chain links TRBV19 to TRBJ1-1; D not certain. Germline V gene data show CDR1 as LNHDA and CDR2 as SQIVND (reference sequence). This CDR3 has 15 residues. The V end lost 3 bases, the J end lost 6 bases, and 17 bases lay between the germline ends. Here the CDR3 DNA reads TGTGCCAGTAGTATTCGGCCGGACCCTTTCGCTGAAGCTTTCTTT. This codes for CASSIRPDPFAEAFF.

The chain combines TRBV27 with TRBJ2-7; possible D gene TRBD1, 5 bases. Trimming removed 4 bases at V and 1 base at J, with 17 bases between. The CDR3 runs 16 residues. Germline CDR1 reads MNHEY; CDR2 reads SMNVEV (reference sequence). The CDR3, as DNA: TGTGCCAGCAGTTATTCGACAGTGGTCGGGTCCTACGAGCAGTACTTC. Its translation is CASSYSTVVGSYEQYF.

The chain joins TRBV6-1 to TRBJ1-1; D is possibly TRBD1 (5 bases). There are 12 residues in the CDR3. Germline assignment: CDR1 MNHNS and CDR2 SASEGT. The V end lost 4 bases, the J end lost 4 bases, and 7 bases lay between the germline ends. CDR3 loop: CASSGDGTEAFF. The CDR3 nucleotides are TGTGCCAGCAGTGGGGACGGCACTGAAGCTTTCTTT.

V and J are TRBV27 and TRBJ2-1; 12 nucleotides line up with TRBD2. Germline trimming cut 1 base from V and 6 bases from J; bases unmatched to any gene: 7. CDR3 size: 17 residues. Germline CDR1 is MNHEY and CDR2 is SMNVEV (reference sequence). The CDR3 here is CASSLLPLAGGLNEQFF. The CDR3 DNA is TGTGCCAGCAGTTTATTGCCCCTAGCGGGAGGGCTCAATGAGCAGTTCTTC.

This chain connects TRBV19 to TRBJ1-5, with D uncertain. The CDR3 runs 14 residues. Trimming took off 3 bases at V and 6 bases at J, with 12 bases between the two ends. Germline values: CDR1 LNHDA, CDR2 SQIVND (reference sequence). The CDR3 here is CASSITPGGQPQHF. The DNA of the CDR3 is TGTGCCAGTAGTATTACTCCGGGAGGTCAGCCCCAGCATTTT. The full variable domain, in which reference TRBV19 and TRBJ1-5 provide the parts outside the CDR3, is DGGITQSPKYLFRKEGQNVTLSCEQNLNHDAMYWYRQDPGQGLRLIYYSQIVNDFQKGDIAEGYSVSREKKESFPLTVTSAQKNPTAFYLCASSITPGGQPQHFGDGTRLSIL.

This clone was seen only once. The V and J genes are TRBV27 and TRBJ2-2, with D possibly TRBD2 on 5 matching bases. The V end lost 2 bases, the J end lost 6 bases, and 13 bases lay between the germline ends. There are 15 residues in the CDR3. Germline V gene data show CDR1 as MNHEY and CDR2 as SMNVEV (reference sequence). This chain's CDR3 is CASSLTLAGPGELFF. In DNA, the CDR3 is TGTGCCAGCAGTTTAACCCTGGCGGGCCCCGGGGAGCTGTTTTTT.

The chain joins TRBV30 to TRBJ2-5, with TRBD1 matching over 7 bases. With the DNA end fitting TRBJ2-7 better, the J assignment may be wrong. This CDR3 has 14 amino acids. Germline V CDR1 and CDR2: GTSNPN, SVGIG (reference sequence). The DNA for the CDR3 is TGTGCCTGGAGTTCAGCGACAGGGCGCTACGAGCAGTACTTC. Translated, it gives CAWSSATGRYEQYF.

V and J are TRBV2 and TRBJ2-7; D uncertain. The V gene lost 3 bases and the J gene lost 3 bases, with 6 bases spanning the gap. The CDR3 covers 12 residues. In germline, CDR1 is SNHLY, CDR2 FYNNEI. The CDR3 DNA is TGTGCCAGCAGTGAGAGGATCTACGAGCAGTACTTC. It encodes CASSERIYEQYF.

This rearrangement joins TRBV6-5 to TRBJ2-7, with 8 nucleotides matching TRBD1. Germline V gene sequence: CDR1 MNHEY, CDR2 SVGAGI. The CDR3 contains 16 residues. With 4 bases clipped from V and 4 bases from J, the junction kept 12 bases outside the gene matches. CDR3 DNA sequence: TGTGCCAGCAGTTTGGGGACAGGCCCAAGGGTGTACGAGCAGTACTTC. Amino acids: CASSLGTGPRVYEQYF.

The chain has TRBV13 and TRBJ1-1; no clear D gene. The CDR3 contains 12 residues. Germline V CDR1 and CDR2: PRHDT, FYEKMQ (reference sequence). Trimming stripped 3 bases from V and 1 base from J, with 3 bases between. The CDR3 here is CASSLGNTEAFF. CDR3 sequence (DNA): TGTGCCAGCAGCTTGGGGAACACTGAAGCTTTCTTT. The variable domain in full, with the rest retrieved from reference TRBV13 and TRBJ1-1, is AAGVIQSPRHLIKEKRETATLKCYPIPRHDTVYWYQQGPGQDPQFLISFYEKMQSDKGSIPDRFSAQQFSDYHSELNMSSLELGDSALYFCASSLGNTEAFFGQGTRLTVV.

Judged by abundance, this clone is medium-sized. The chain has TRBV28 and TRBJ2-2, with D possibly TRBD1 on 6 matching bases. V gave up 6 bases and J gave up 2 bases, with 16 bases separating them. The germline gives CDR1 MDHEN, CDR2 SYDVKM. This CDR3 has 16 residues. Here the CDR3 reads CASSSPSGGNTGELFF. The CDR3 DNA follows: TGTGCCAGCAGCTCTCCGAGTGGGGGCAACACCGGGGAGCTGTTTTTT.

The chain joins TRBV21-1 to TRBJ1-5. TRBV21-1 is a pseudogene. The CDR3 is 19 amino acids. The DNA of the CDR3 is TGTGCCAGCAGCAAAGGGGTGGGGGGCAAGCTGTATAGCAATCAGCCCCAGCATTTT. Amino acid sequence: CASSKGVGGKLYSNQPQHF.

The J gene is TRBJ2-7, the V gene TRBV4-2; D may match TRBD1 or TRBD2 (5 bases each). This CDR3 contains 17 residues. Germline lookup yields CDR1 LGHNA and CDR2 YNFKEQ. Trimming took 4 bases from V and 2 from J, leaving 21 bases between them. The chain's CDR3 is CASSRPRRVWGTYEQYF. Written as DNA, the CDR3 is TGTGCCAGCAGCCGGCCCCGCCGGGTTTGGGGGACCTACGAGCAGTACTTC.

This clone appeared a single time. The chain couples TRBV7-5 to TRBJ2-3; the D call in the table, TRBD1, was not verified against the DNA. TRBV7-5 is recorded as a pseudogene. The CDR3 is 15 residues long. The CDR3: CARSLARGHTDTQYF. The CDR3 bases are TGTGCCAGAAGCTTAGCCAGGGGGCACACAGATACGCAGTATTTT.

The J gene is TRBJ2-5, the V gene TRBV13, with 8 bases fitting TRBD2. Germline V gene data show CDR1 as PRHDT and CDR2 as FYEKMQ (reference sequence). With 6 bases clipped from V and 4 bases from J, the junction kept 7 bases outside the gene matches. The CDR3 runs 14 residues. CDR3 sequence (DNA): TGTGCCAGCAGTTATCGGGGGGGCCGAGAGACCCAGTACTTC. It yields the protein CASSYRGGRETQYF. The full variable domain, completed using reference TRBV13 and TRBJ2-5, is AAGVIQSPRHLIKEKRETATLKCYPIPRHDTVYWYQQGPGQDPQFLISFYEKMQSDKGSIPDRFSAQQFSDYHSELNMSSLELGDSALYFCASSYRGGRETQYFGPGTRLLVL.

This rearrangement joins TRBV28 to TRBJ2-2; D gene uncertain. CDR1 is MDHEN, CDR2 SYDVKM, per germline. The length of the CDR3 is 16 residues. V lost 6 bases to trimming and J lost 6 bases, with 20 bases between them. The CDR3 reads CASSHLTATNAGELFF. For the CDR3, the DNA is TGTGCCAGCAGCCACCTTACCGCCACTAACGCCGGGGAGCTGTTTTTT.